Described below is a single TCR beta chain sequence and its context. Its antigen is unidentified. This sample is part of a study of response to subunit inactivated influenza vaccine. The CDR3 length is 11 residues. The V end was cut by 5 bases, the J end by 4 bases, with 8 bases between. Germline CDR1 and CDR2: DFQATT and SNEGSKA (reference sequence). Study results and caveats: Authors suggested seasonal influenza vaccinations each recruit few new T cells.

TCRdb redid the calling of the RT-PCR reads with MiXCR, one entry per CDR3 protein. The sample includes 500,000 to 550,000 distinct CDR3 sequences, approximately 7.3% seen only once; the top ten take around 14%. This sequence originates from a man aged 50-75 years who received an inactivated influenza vaccine. The material was PBMCs from blood, obtained around 25 months after vaccination. The J gene is TRBJ1-1, the V gene TRBV20-1; D ambiguous. The CDR3 nucleotides read TGCAGTGCTCCGGAGGGCACTGAAGCTTTCTTT. It specifies CSAPEGTEAFF.